This T cell receptor beta chain appears in the sequencing data of a study of PD-1 blockade in mismatch repair-deficient tumors. There are 13 residues in the CDR3. The germline V gene has CDR1 MNHNY and CDR2 SVGAGI (reference sequence). With 4 bases removed from V and 5 bases from J, the gap between germline ends came to 12 bases. All patients were mismatch repair deficient, assessed by either PCR or immunohistochemistry. Three pembrolizumab responders had their TCRs sequenced. TCRdb's table, derived via immunoSEQ multiplex PCR, lists solely in-frame clones and lacks some. The data show 80,000 to 130,000 clones, over 65% seen once.

The chain joins TRBV6-6 to TRBJ2-7; D call uncertain. This material consisted of peripheral blood, taken around 8 months after starting pembrolizumab. This clonotype was obtained from an adult with mismatch repair-deficient cancer. The CDR3 protein is CASSSSWTDEQYF. The CDR3, as DNA: TGTGCCAGCAGTTCCTCATGGACCGACGAGCAGTACTTC.